This T cell receptor beta chain stems from a study of CD8 T cells in ankylosing spondylitis. Study-wide results and caveats: Characteristic of ankylosing spondylitis blood, it appeared, was a TCR beta motif comprising 7 to 9 highly homologous variants. According to the report, clones linked to the disease were significantly enriched in matched synovial fluid samples taken from ankylosing spondylitis patients.

In making TCR beta libraries, quantitative 5'-RACE with molecular barcodes was used. TCRdb re-called the 5' RACE reads through MiXCR, storing one row per CDR3 protein. Among 700,000 to 850,000 distinct CDR3 sequences listed, over 9.5% were seen once. Remarks on this clonotype: Its antigen is still unknown.

This TCR was sampled from a male donor with ankylosing spondylitis. The sample comprised blood, either unsorted or a sorted T cell fraction (not recorded which).

The CDR3 here is CASSFGAGRYEQYF. CDR3 DNA sequence: TGCGCCAGCAGCTTTGGAGCAGGGAGGTACGAGCAGTACTTC. The chain has TRBV5-1 and TRBJ2-7, with D perhaps matching TRBD2 (6 bases). This CDR3 contains 14 residues. Trimming removed 2 bases from V and 4 bases from J, with 13 bases in between. The germline V gene encodes CDR1 SGHRS and CDR2 YFSETQ.